Listed below are T cell receptor beta chains from one sample, sequenced in a study of T cell responses to AZD1222 COVID-19 vaccine. TCRdb's copy holds only in-frame clones and misses some; the assay was immunoSEQ multiplex PCR. The sample contains 140,000 to 150,000 clones, more than 70% of which appear only once. The source material was peripheral blood, sampled 28 days after the second AZD1222 dose. Receptors were obtained from an adult who received the AZD1222 COVID-19 vaccine. Each CDR3 is given with its conserved first and last residue. The order of the fields is V gene, clone size, J gene, D gene, CDR3 DNA, CDR3 protein. A D gene is named only where the DNA matches it firmly. For some rows the clone size is stated as once, few or many, or as a class when expanded; others skip it.

V gene: TRBV6-6; clone size: -; J gene: TRBJ2-7; D gene: -; CDR3 DNA: TGTGCCAGCAGCGAGAGTTTTGGTTCCTCGGTAGGTCCACGGGAAGACGAGCAGTACTTC; CDR3 protein: CASSESFGSSVGPREDEQYF
V gene: TRBV19; clone size: once; J gene: TRBJ1-6; D gene: -; CDR3 DNA: TGTGCCAGTAGTGGGTGGTTCCGGGACAACAATTCACCCCTCCACTTT; CDR3 protein: CASSGWFRDNNSPLHF
V gene: TRBV7-9; clone size: -; J gene: TRBJ1-3; D gene: -; CDR3 DNA: TGTGCCAGCAGCTTAGAACAGTCAGGAAACACCATATATTTT; CDR3 protein: CASSLEQSGNTIYF
V gene: TRBV28; clone size: -; J gene: TRBJ2-5; D gene: -; CDR3 DNA: TGTGCCAGCAGCACCAAGACCCAGTACTTC; CDR3 protein: CASSTKTQYF
V gene: TRBV14; clone size: -; J gene: TRBJ2-2; D gene: -; CDR3 DNA: TGTGCCAGCAGCCAAGTAGGGAGGACCGGGGAGCTGTTTTTT; CDR3 protein: CASSQVGRTGELFF
V gene: TRBV19; clone size: -; J gene: TRBJ2-1; D gene: TRBD2; CDR3 DNA: TGTGCCAGTAGTATTGTCGCCCTAGCGGAATACAATGAGCAGTTCTTC; CDR3 protein: CASSIVALAEYNEQFF
V gene: TRBV5-1; clone size: -; J gene: TRBJ1-6; D gene: -; CDR3 DNA: TGCGCCAGCAGCGGGGGCGAGGCCTATAATTCACCCCTCCACTTT; CDR3 protein: CASSGGEAYNSPLHF
V gene: TRBV29-1; clone size: -; J gene: TRBJ2-3; D gene: -; CDR3 DNA: TGCAGCGCCGACACAGATACGCAGTATTTT; CDR3 protein: CSADTDTQYF
V gene: TRBV12-5; clone size: -; J gene: TRBJ1-6; D gene: -; CDR3 DNA: TGTGCTAGTGGTTTGGGTCAGGGGACTCATAATTCACCCCTCCACTTT; CDR3 protein: CASGLGQGTHNSPLHF
V gene: TRBV28; clone size: -; J gene: TRBJ1-1; D gene: TRBD1; CDR3 DNA: TGTGCCAGCAGTGCGCCGGACAGGGGTACTGAAGCTTTCTTT; CDR3 protein: CASSAPDRGTEAFF
V gene: TRBV6-5; clone size: -; J gene: TRBJ1-3; D gene: -; CDR3 DNA: TGTGCCAGCAGCACCATCGCGTCCTCTGGAAACACCATATATTTT; CDR3 protein: CASSTIASSGNTIYF
V gene: TRBV4-1; clone size: -; J gene: TRBJ1-3; D gene: -; CDR3 DNA: TGCGCCAGCAGCCTCCTCACGGGATCTAGTGGAAACACCATATATTTT; CDR3 protein: CASSLLTGSSGNTIYF
V gene: TRBV4-2; clone size: -; J gene: TRBJ2-5; D gene: TRBD2; CDR3 DNA: TGTGCCAGCAGCCAAGACCCAGCGGGGGAGGAGACCCAGTACTTC; CDR3 protein: CASSQDPAGEETQYF
V gene: TRBV4-2; clone size: -; J gene: TRBJ2-7; D gene: TRBD2; CDR3 DNA: TGTGCCAGCAGCCAGGAAGGACTAGCGGGTTTCTCCTACGAGCAGTACTTC; CDR3 protein: CASSQEGLAGFSYEQYF
V gene: TRBV2; clone size: -; J gene: TRBJ1-5; D gene: -; CDR3 DNA: TGTGCCAGCACGAGGCGTAGCAATCAGCCCCAGCATTTT; CDR3 protein: CASTRRSNQPQHF
V gene: TRBV6-6; clone size: -; J gene: TRBJ1-4; D gene: -; CDR3 DNA: TGTGCCAGCAGTATAGTAGGGTTAGGGGAAAAACTGTTTTTT; CDR3 protein: CASSIVGLGEKLFF
V gene: TRBV7-6; clone size: -; J gene: TRBJ1-1; D gene: -; CDR3 DNA: TGTGCCAGCAGCAATTTCCCCCTACAGGGAATCACTGAAGCTTTCTTT; CDR3 protein: CASSNFPLQGITEAFF
V gene: TRBV9; clone size: -; J gene: TRBJ2-2; D gene: -; CDR3 DNA: TGTGCCAGCGGTCTTCAGGCTTCTTCCACCGGGGAGCTGTTTTTT; CDR3 protein: CASGLQASSTGELFF
V gene: TRBV24-1; clone size: -; J gene: TRBJ2-5; D gene: TRBD1; CDR3 DNA: TGTGCCACCAGTGACCGGGACAGGGGATACCAAGAGACCCAGTACTTC; CDR3 protein: CATSDRDRGYQETQYF
V gene: TRBV10-3; clone size: -; J gene: TRBJ2-3; D gene: TRBD1; CDR3 DNA: TGTGCCATCAGTGGGACAGGTTTTTTGACAGATACGCAGTATTTT; CDR3 protein: CAISGTGFLTDTQYF
V gene: TRBV6-5; clone size: -; J gene: TRBJ1-1; D gene: TRBD1; CDR3 DNA: TGTGCCAGCAGTTTGATAACGGGACAGAAAAACACTGAAGCTTTCTTT; CDR3 protein: CASSLITGQKNTEAFF
V gene: TRBV2; clone size: -; J gene: TRBJ1-1; D gene: -; CDR3 DNA: TGTGCCAGCGGGCCCCATAACACTGAAGCTTTCTTT; CDR3 protein: CASGPHNTEAFF
V gene: TRBV19; clone size: -; J gene: TRBJ1-6; D gene: TRBD1; CDR3 DNA: TGTGCCAGTAGTGGGACAGCGAGTAATTCACCCCTCCACTTT; CDR3 protein: CASSGTASNSPLHF
V gene: TRBV24-1; clone size: -; J gene: TRBJ2-2; D gene: TRBD2; CDR3 DNA: TGTGCCACCAGTGATTCTCGCGGGGGGGGATTTACCGGGGAGCTGTTTTTT; CDR3 protein: CATSDSRGGGFTGELFF
V gene: TRBV7-6; clone size: -; J gene: TRBJ1-3; D gene: -; CDR3 DNA: TGTGCCAGCAGCCCGGACTGGGCGAATGGAAACACCATATATTTT; CDR3 protein: CASSPDWANGNTIYF
V gene: TRBV5-1; clone size: -; J gene: TRBJ2-2; D gene: -; CDR3 DNA: TGCGCCAGCAGCTTGGCCTTGGTCGCGAACACCGGGGAGCTGTTTTTT; CDR3 protein: CASSLALVANTGELFF
V gene: TRBV18; clone size: -; J gene: TRBJ1-5; D gene: -; CDR3 DNA: TGTGCCAGCTCACTGGACAGTAGCAATCAGCCCCAGCATTTT; CDR3 protein: CASSLDSSNQPQHF
V gene: TRBV5-1; clone size: -; J gene: TRBJ2-1; D gene: -; CDR3 DNA: TGCGCCAGCAGCTTGGCCGAGATCAATGAGCAGTTCTTC; CDR3 protein: CASSLAEINEQFF
V gene: TRBV30; clone size: -; J gene: TRBJ2-7; D gene: TRBD1; CDR3 DNA: TGTGCCTGGAGTGTTGGAGGGACAGGTCCAAATATTCAGTACTTC; CDR3 protein: CAWSVGGTGPNIQYF
V gene: TRBV7-2; clone size: -; J gene: TRBJ2-7; D gene: TRBD2; CDR3 DNA: TGTGCCAGCAGTCCCGGACTAGACTACGAGCAGTACTTC; CDR3 protein: CASSPGLDYEQYF
V gene: TRBV5-1; clone size: -; J gene: TRBJ2-1; D gene: -; CDR3 DNA: TGCGCCAGCAGACTGGACCCCGACAATGAGCAGTTCTTC; CDR3 protein: CASRLDPDNEQFF
V gene: TRBV5-4; clone size: few; J gene: TRBJ1-3; D gene: -; CDR3 DNA: TGTGCCAGCCGGGACGGAGGAAACACCATATATTTT; CDR3 protein: CASRDGGNTIYF
V gene: TRBV20-1; clone size: -; J gene: TRBJ1-1; D gene: -; CDR3 DNA: TGCAGTGCTATTCTTTGGGCTTTCTTT; CDR3 protein: CSAILWAFF
V gene: TRBV11-2; clone size: -; J gene: TRBJ1-2; D gene: -; CDR3 DNA: TGTGCCAGCAGCTTAGATTTGGGGGTTAGAGGCTACACCTTC; CDR3 protein: CASSLDLGVRGYTF
V gene: TRBV12-3/TRBV12-4; clone size: -; J gene: TRBJ1-5; D gene: -; CDR3 DNA: TGTGCCAGCAGTCGACAGAGACAGCAGCCCCAGCATTTT; CDR3 protein: CASSRQRQQPQHF
V gene: TRBV2; clone size: -; J gene: TRBJ2-7; D gene: -; CDR3 DNA: TGTGCCAGCAGTGAACCGGGAAGCTACGAGCAGTACTTC; CDR3 protein: CASSEPGSYEQYF
V gene: TRBV28; clone size: few; J gene: TRBJ1-5; D gene: -; CDR3 DNA: TGTGCCAGCAGTAGACAGGATTACAATCAGCCCCAGCATTTT; CDR3 protein: CASSRQDYNQPQHF
V gene: TRBV19; clone size: once; J gene: TRBJ2-7; D gene: -; CDR3 DNA: TGTGCCAGTAGTATAGTAGGTCCTTGGGGTACCTACGAGCAGTACTTC; CDR3 protein: CASSIVGPWGTYEQYF
V gene: TRBV14; clone size: medium-sized; J gene: TRBJ1-6; D gene: TRBD1; CDR3 DNA: TGTGCCAGCAGCCAACAGGGGGCCCTAGGTTCACCCCTCCACTTT; CDR3 protein: CASSQQGALGSPLHF
V gene: TRBV19; clone size: -; J gene: TRBJ2-1; D gene: -; CDR3 DNA: TGTGCCAGTAGTATTGCGGGGTTCTCCTACAATGAGCAGTTCTTC; CDR3 protein: CASSIAGFSYNEQFF
V gene: TRBV5-6; clone size: -; J gene: TRBJ1-3; D gene: -; CDR3 DNA: TGTGCCAGCAGCCGTTTAATGGGGTCCTCTGGAAACACCATATATTTT; CDR3 protein: CASSRLMGSSGNTIYF
V gene: TRBV3-1/TRBV3-2; clone size: -; J gene: TRBJ1-1; D gene: -; CDR3 DNA: TGTGCCAGCAGCCAAGATGGGGAGTACACTGAAGCTTTCTTT; CDR3 protein: CASSQDGEYTEAFF
V gene: TRBV7-9; clone size: once; J gene: TRBJ2-7; D gene: -; CDR3 DNA: TGTGCCAGCGGACGGGACTGGGAGCAGTACTTC; CDR3 protein: CASGRDWEQYF
V gene: TRBV15; clone size: -; J gene: TRBJ2-7; D gene: -; CDR3 DNA: TGTGCCACCAGCAGAGCGGGGTCGGGCGGGTACTTC; CDR3 protein: CATSRAGSGGYF
V gene: TRBV19; clone size: -; J gene: TRBJ1-1; D gene: -; CDR3 DNA: TGTGCCAGTAGCCAATCCGGGACGGTAACGCTCGGGGCTTTCTTT; CDR3 protein: CASSQSGTVTLGAFF